This T cell receptor beta chain comes out of a study of T cell responses to AZD1222 COVID-19 vaccine. Study outcomes and limitations: Clonal diversity may have been underestimated, and the donors were mostly white British, with more females than males. The reported proportion of spike-specific TCRs targeting unmutated variant regions was nearly half. Dominant at 160-218 and 743-854, vaccine-associated CD4 TCRs also spanned spike.

Regarding this clone: What it recognizes is unknown.

Second-dose timings of about 4 or about 12 weeks were pooled. This CDR3 is built from 14 residues. Per the germline V gene, CDR1 is SGHVS and CDR2 is FQNEAQ. V gave up 4 bases and J gave up 1 base; unmatched junction bases: 2. TCRdb's table, derived via immunoSEQ multiplex PCR, lists solely in-frame clones and lacks some. The data show 100,000 to 120,000 clones, with approximately 89% seen just once and 6.5% held by the top ten. V is TRBV7-8 and J is TRBJ1-2, with 8 bases identical to TRBD1. This clonotype was obtained from an adult who received the AZD1222 COVID-19 vaccine. The specimen comprised peripheral blood, sampled 28 days after the second AZD1222 dose. CDR3 coding DNA: TGTGCCAGCAGCTCGACAGGGGTTAACTATGGCTACACCTTC. Translated: CASSSTGVNYGYTF.